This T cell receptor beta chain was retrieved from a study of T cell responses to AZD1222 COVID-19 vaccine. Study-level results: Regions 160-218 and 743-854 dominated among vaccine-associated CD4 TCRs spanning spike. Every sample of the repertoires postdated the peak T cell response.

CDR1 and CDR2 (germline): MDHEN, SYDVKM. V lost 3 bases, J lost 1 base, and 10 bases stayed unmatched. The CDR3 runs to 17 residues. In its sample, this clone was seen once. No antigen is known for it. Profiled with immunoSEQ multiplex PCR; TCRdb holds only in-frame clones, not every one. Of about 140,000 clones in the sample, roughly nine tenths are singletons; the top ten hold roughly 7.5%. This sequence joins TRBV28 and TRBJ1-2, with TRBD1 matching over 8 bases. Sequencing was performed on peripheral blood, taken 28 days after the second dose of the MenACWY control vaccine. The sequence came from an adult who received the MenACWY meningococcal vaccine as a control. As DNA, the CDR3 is TGTGCCAGCAGTTTTATCCCTGACAGGGGTGGTAACTATGGCTACACCTTC. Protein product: CASSFIPDRGGNYGYTF.